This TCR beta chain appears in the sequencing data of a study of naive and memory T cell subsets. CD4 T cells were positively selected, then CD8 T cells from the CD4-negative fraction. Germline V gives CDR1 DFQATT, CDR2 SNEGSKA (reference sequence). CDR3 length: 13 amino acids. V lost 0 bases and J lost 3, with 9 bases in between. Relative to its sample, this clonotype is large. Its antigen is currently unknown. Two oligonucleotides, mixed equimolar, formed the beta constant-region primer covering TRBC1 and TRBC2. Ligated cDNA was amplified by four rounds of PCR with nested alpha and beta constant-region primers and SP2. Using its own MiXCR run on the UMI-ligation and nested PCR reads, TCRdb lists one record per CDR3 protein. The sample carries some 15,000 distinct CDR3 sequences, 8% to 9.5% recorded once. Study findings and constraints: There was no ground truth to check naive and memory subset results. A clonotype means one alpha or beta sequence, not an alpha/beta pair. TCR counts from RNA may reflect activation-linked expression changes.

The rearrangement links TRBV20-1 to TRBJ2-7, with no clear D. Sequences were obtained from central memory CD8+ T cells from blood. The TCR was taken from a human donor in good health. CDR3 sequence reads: CSARESADYEQYF. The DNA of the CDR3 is TGCAGTGCTAGAGAGAGCGCAGACTACGAGCAGTACTTC.